Presented here are 21 T cell receptor beta chains from one specimen sequenced in a study of molecular identifiers for immune sequencing clone quantification. TCRdb analysed the PCR reads with MiXCR anew, one entry per CDR3 protein. The sample has around 460,000 distinct CDR3 sequences; about 25% are singletons. Sequencing was carried out using naive CD8+ T cells from blood, with Jurkat cell RNA spiked in. The subset denotes: FACS-sorted CD8+CD4-CCR7+CD45RA+ naive T cells. The receptors here all came from a human donor in good health. Some libraries in this study had Jurkat cell RNA spiked in.

Points on this clonotype: This may be a read error, as it is one base from a much larger clone. This chain links TRBV9 with TRBJ2-3; possibly TRBD1 or TRBD2 for D (6 bases each). Germline CDR1 SGDLS, CDR2 YYNGEE. The CDR3 runs to 14 residues. Trimming removed 0 bases at V and 4 bases at J, with 9 bases between. This CDR3 reads CASSVDGGADTQYF. CDR3 sequence (DNA): TGTGCCAGCAGCGTAGACGGGGGCGCAGATACGCAGTATTTT.

There are many counts of this clonotype. The chain couples TRBV4-2 to TRBJ2-7, with 10 bases aligning to TRBD1. This CDR3 is built from 14 residues. Germline V lookup: CDR1 LGHNA, CDR2 YNFKEQ. The ends lost 4 bases at V and 2 bases at J; junction bases unmatched: 2. The CDR3 DNA reads as TGTGCCAGCAGCCCGGACAGGGGGGCCTACGAGCAGTACTTC. Its translation is CASSPDRGAYEQYF.

This clonotype has a count of ten or more. The chain links TRBV28 to TRBJ1-1; D uncertain. CDR3 size: 13 residues. Germline V gives CDR1 MDHEN, CDR2 SYDVKM. Trimming left V 6 bases short and J 5 bases short, with 13 bases between. In DNA form, the CDR3 reads TGTGCCAGCAGCCCTCGGTATATTACTGAAGCTTTCTTT. Translated, it gives CASSPRYITEAFF.

At least ten counts were recorded for this clonotype. CDR3 DNA sequence: TGTGCCACAACTACGATATCCTACAATGAGCAGTTCTTC. Translating gives CATTTISYNEQFF. The gene calls are TRBV24-1 and TRBJ2-1; no firm D call. V lost 10 bases and J lost 1, with 10 bases in between. The CDR3 sequence is 13 residues long. The germline CDR1 and CDR2 sequences are KGHDR and SFDVKD.

This clonotype was recorded many times. This chain joins TRBV23-1 and TRBJ2-2; 8 bases agree with TRBD1. TRBV23-1 is recorded as an ORF, its role being uncertain. V lost 0 bases to trimming and J lost 7 bases; unmatched junction nucleotides: 10. The CDR3 covers 17 residues. The CDR3 is CASSQSMAGGLFGELFF. The CDR3 region has the DNA TGCGCCAGCAGTCAATCGATGGCAGGGGGCTTGTTCGGGGAGCTGTTTTTT.

Details on this clonotype: A much more abundant neighbour one base away suggests this may be a read error. The rearrangement uses TRBV29-1 and TRBJ1-1, with TRBD1 as a possible D gene (6 bases). Germline CDR1 reads SQVTM; CDR2 reads ANQGSEA. This CDR3 has 11 amino acids. The CDR3 DNA reads as TGCAGCGTTGGAAGGACAGTTGAAGCTCTCTTT. Its protein product is CSVGRTVEALF. The full variable domain, completed using reference TRBV29-1 and TRBJ1-1, is SAVISQKPSRDICQRGTSLTIQCQVDSQVTMMFWYRQQPGQSLTLIATANQGSEATYESGFVIDKFPISRPNLTFSTLTVSNMSPEDSSIYLCSVGRTVEALFGQGTRLTVV.

This clonotype has at least ten counts. The chain recombines TRBV5-1 with TRBJ2-7; unclear D gene. From germline, CDR1 is SGHRS and CDR2 YFSETQ. Trimming removed 5 bases from V and 7 bases from J, with 16 bases in between. This CDR3 comprises 13 residues. CDR3 bases: TGCGCCAGCAGTGTGCGGACGACCCGGGAGCAGTACTTC. It encodes CASSVRTTREQYF.

The chain couples TRBV6-2 or TRBV6-3 to TRBJ2-3, with D perhaps TRBD1 (5 bases). Trimming pared 6 bases from V and 2 bases from J, leaving 15 bases between. The CDR3 covers 15 residues. Germline lookup yields CDR1 MNHEY and CDR2 SVGEGT. Written as DNA, the CDR3 is TGTGCCAGCAGCATAAACACAGGATACACAGATACGCAGTATTTT. This gives the protein CASSINTGYTDTQYF.

This clonotype appeared a few times. The chain joins TRBV7-9 to TRBJ1-5; perhaps TRBD1 as D (5 bases). Germline-derived CDR1 and CDR2 are SEHNR and FQNEAQ (reference sequence). The CDR3 is 15 amino acids. Trimming took off 5 bases at V and 6 bases at J, with 17 bases between the two ends. The CDR3 DNA is TGTGCCAGCAGCGCCGGCGGGGGATCAGGTCAGCCCCAGCATTTT. As protein: CASSAGGGSGQPQHF.

The V and J genes are TRBV4-3 and TRBJ1-2; 10 bases are shared with TRBD1. This CDR3 spans 15 amino acids. Germline trimming cut 1 base from V and 6 bases from J; bases unmatched to any gene: 5. Germline V gene lookup returns CDR1 LGHNA and CDR2 YSLEER. In DNA, the CDR3 is TGCGCCAGCAGCCAAGTGGGACAGGGGATCCATGGCTACACCTTC. Protein product: CASSQVGQGIHGYTF.

This clonotype showed up just a few times. The chain joins TRBV10-2 to TRBJ1-1; D uncertain. This CDR3 is built from 17 residues. The V gene lost 0 bases and the J gene lost 0 bases, with 14 bases spanning the gap. In germline, CDR1 is WSHSY, CDR2 SAAADI. Written as DNA, the CDR3 is TGCGCCAGCAGTGAGTCGTGGGGAGGTGAGATGAACACTGAAGCTTTCTTT. Translated, it gives CASSESWGGEMNTEAFF.

This clonotype has just a few counts. J is TRBJ2-5 and V is TRBV14; D unresolved. CDR1 is SGHDN, CDR2 FVKESK, per germline. The CDR3 is 14 residues long. Trimming cost V 5 bases and J 2 bases, with 12 bases left between them. The CDR3 DNA reads as TGTGCCAGCAGCGGATGGCTGTTGCAAGAGACCCAGTACTTC. The encoded protein is CASSGWLLQETQYF.

For this clonotype: Given a much more abundant clone one base away, this may be a read error. The chain joins TRBV7-9 to TRBJ1-5, with D unresolved. The V and J ends lost 6 bases and 11 bases respectively, with 20 bases between them. The CDR3 covers 14 residues. CDR1 is SEHNR and CDR2 is FQNEAQ in the germline V gene (reference sequence). The CDR3 DNA follows: TGTGCCAGCAGTTCGCCTCATGATCCGAGAGCCCAGCATTTT. As protein: CASSSPHDPRAQHF.

As to this clonotype: A read error may account for a junction end that differs from germline. The J gene is TRBJ1-6, the V gene TRBV19, with D possibly matching TRBD1 (6 bases). The CDR3 is made up of 13 amino acids. CDR1 and CDR2 (germline): LNHDA, SQIVND (reference sequence). CDR3 coding DNA: TGTGCCAGTAATTTCAGGGGTAATTCACCCTTCCACTTT. This gives the protein CASNFRGNSPFHF.

V gene TRBV6-2 or TRBV6-3 combines with J gene TRBJ2-7; TRBD2 is a possible D gene (5 bases). Trimming shortened V by 1 base and J by 0 bases, and 7 bases separated the two germline ends. This CDR3 comprises 14 residues. CDR1 MNHEY and CDR2 SVGEGT come from the germline V gene. CDR3 nucleotide sequence: TGTGCCAGCAGTTACTTGGACTCCTCCTACGAGCAGTACTTC. Residues: CASSYLDSSYEQYF.

This clonotype showed up just a few times. The rearrangement joins TRBV27 to TRBJ2-3; TRBD2 aligns across 7 bases. This CDR3 has 15 residues. Germline CDR1 reads MNHEY; CDR2 reads SMNVEV (reference sequence). The V and J ends lost 5 bases and 5 bases, in that order; junction bases with no gene match: 10. Here the CDR3 DNA reads TGTGCCAGCAGTCTGGGAGGGTATCAGGGAGATACGCAGTATTTT. As protein: CASSLGGYQGDTQYF.

The V gene is TRBV25-1, the J gene TRBJ2-3, with 7 bases that match TRBD2. V dropped 3 bases and J dropped 2; count of bases not matched to a gene: 11. The CDR3 extends over 17 amino acids. Per germline, CDR1 MGHDK and CDR2 SYGVNS. CDR3 in DNA: TGTGCCAGCAGTGAGACTAGCTCCTCCTTGGTCACAGATACGCAGTATTTT. Protein: CASSETSSSLVTDTQYF.

This clonotype was seen a few times. A much larger clone differs from this one at a single base, so this may be a read error. Written as DNA, the CDR3 is TGCGCCAGCAGCCAAGAAGACAGGGGGCCCCACGAGCAGTACTTC. Protein sequence: CASSQEDRGPHEQYF. This chain joins TRBV4-3 and TRBJ2-7, with TRBD1 matching over 10 bases. The germline CDR1 and CDR2 sequences are LGHNA and YSLEER. V shed 0 bases, J shed 5 bases, and the junction held 4 bases outside the gene matches. This CDR3 comprises 15 residues.

This clonotype was seen a handful of times. The chain links TRBV20-1 to TRBJ1-5; TRBD1 agrees at 10 bases. The CDR3 is made up of 18 amino acids. CDR1 and CDR2 (germline): DFQATT, SNEGSKA (reference sequence). V gave up 5 bases and J gave up 0 bases; unmatched junction bases: 13. As DNA, the CDR3 is TGCAGTGCTCACATCCGGACAGGGGGAGCGGATAGCAATCAGCCCCAGCATTTT. It codes for CSAHIRTGGADSNQPQHF.

V is TRBV6-5 and J is TRBJ1-5, with no clear D. With 5 bases removed from V and 0 bases from J, the gap between germline ends came to 11 bases. CDR1 and CDR2 (germline): MNHEY, SVGAGI. The CDR3 contains 15 residues. CDR3 protein: CASSPDGNSNQPQHF. CDR3 DNA sequence: TGTGCCAGCAGTCCGGACGGAAATAGCAATCAGCCCCAGCATTTT.

This clonotype was seen a few times. V gene TRBV6-6 combines with J gene TRBJ2-5; tentatively, D is TRBD2 (6 bases). The V gene lost 2 bases and the J gene lost 5 bases, with 12 bases spanning the gap. Germline assignment: CDR1 MNHNY and CDR2 SVGAGI (reference sequence). The CDR3 consists of 14 residues. CDR3 bases: TGTGCCAGCAGTTACGAGCCTAGCGAGGAGACCCAGTACTTC. This sequence encodes CASSYEPSEETQYF.